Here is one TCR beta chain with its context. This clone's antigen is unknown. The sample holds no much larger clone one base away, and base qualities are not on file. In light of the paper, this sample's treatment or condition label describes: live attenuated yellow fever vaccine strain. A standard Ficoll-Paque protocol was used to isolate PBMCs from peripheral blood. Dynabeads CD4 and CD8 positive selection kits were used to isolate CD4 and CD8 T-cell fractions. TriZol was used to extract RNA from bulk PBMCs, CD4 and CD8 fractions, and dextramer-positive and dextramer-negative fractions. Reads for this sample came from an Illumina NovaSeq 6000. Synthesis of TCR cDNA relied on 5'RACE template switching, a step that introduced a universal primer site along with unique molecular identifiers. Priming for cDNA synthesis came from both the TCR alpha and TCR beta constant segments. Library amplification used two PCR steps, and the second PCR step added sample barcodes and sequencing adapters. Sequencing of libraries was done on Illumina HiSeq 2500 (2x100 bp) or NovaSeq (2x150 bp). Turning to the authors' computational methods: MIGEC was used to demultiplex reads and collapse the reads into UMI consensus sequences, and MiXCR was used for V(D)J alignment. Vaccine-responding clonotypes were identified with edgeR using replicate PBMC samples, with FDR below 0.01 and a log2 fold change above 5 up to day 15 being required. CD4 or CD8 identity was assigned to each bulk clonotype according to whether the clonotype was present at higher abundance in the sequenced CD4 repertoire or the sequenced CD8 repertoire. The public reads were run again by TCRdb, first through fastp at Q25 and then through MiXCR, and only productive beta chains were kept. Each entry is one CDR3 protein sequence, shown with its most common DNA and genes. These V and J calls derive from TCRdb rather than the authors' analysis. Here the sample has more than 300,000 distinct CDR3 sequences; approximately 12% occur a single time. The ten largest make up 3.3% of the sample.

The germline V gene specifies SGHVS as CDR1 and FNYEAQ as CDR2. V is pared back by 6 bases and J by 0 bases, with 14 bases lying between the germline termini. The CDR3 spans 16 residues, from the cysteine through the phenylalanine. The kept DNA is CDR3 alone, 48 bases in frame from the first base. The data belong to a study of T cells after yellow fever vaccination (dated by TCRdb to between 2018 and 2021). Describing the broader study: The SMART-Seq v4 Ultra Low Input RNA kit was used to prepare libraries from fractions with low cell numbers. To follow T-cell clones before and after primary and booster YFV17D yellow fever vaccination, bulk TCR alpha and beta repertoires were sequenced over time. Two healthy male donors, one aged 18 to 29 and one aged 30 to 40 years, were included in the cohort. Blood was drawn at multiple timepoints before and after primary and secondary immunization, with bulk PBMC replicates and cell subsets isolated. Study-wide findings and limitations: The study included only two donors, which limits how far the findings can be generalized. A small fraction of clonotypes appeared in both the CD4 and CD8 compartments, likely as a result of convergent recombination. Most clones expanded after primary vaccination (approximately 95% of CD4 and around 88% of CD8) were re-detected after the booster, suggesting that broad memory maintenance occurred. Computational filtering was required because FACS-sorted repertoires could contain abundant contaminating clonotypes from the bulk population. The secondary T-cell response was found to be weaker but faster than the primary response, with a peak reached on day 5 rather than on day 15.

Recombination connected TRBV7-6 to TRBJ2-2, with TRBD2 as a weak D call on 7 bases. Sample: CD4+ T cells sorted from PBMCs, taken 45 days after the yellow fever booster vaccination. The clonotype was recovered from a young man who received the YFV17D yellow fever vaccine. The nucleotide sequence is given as TGTGCCAGCAGGGGGACGGGGGGCGCGAACACCGGGGAGCTGTTTTTT. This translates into CASRGTGGANTGELFF. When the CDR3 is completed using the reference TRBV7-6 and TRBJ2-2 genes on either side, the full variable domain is GAGVSQSPRYKVTKRGQDVALRCDPISGHVSLYWYRQALGQGPEFLTYFNYEAQQDKSGLPNDRFSAERPEGSISTLTIQRTEQRDSAMYRCASRGTGGANTGELFFGEGSRLTVL.